The clone carrying this TCR beta chain was found many times. The CDR3 length is 14 residues. V was clipped by 6 bases and J by 4 bases; unmatched bases: 4. TCRdb reprocessed the 5' RACE reads with MiXCR, giving one entry per CDR3 protein. The table has under 85,000 distinct CDR3 sequences, over 9% seen once; the top ten hold around 1.8%. This entry comes from a study of neurological immune-mediated disorders. Sequencing was carried out using PBMCs. The chain carries TRBV12-3 or TRBV12-4 and TRBJ2-3; 10 bases fit TRBD1. The TCR comes from a man in his forties in good health. The CDR3 coding sequence is TGTGCCAGCAGAGACAGGGGGCCGGCAGATACGCAGTATTTT. It translates to CASRDRGPADTQYF.